These 10 T cell receptor beta chains were all obtained from the same sample, sequenced in a study of blood T cell repertoires in COVID-19. Here immunoSEQ multiplex PCR was the method, and the copy in TCRdb shows in-frame clones only, minus some. Of about 42,000 clones in the sample, approximately 91% were seen once. What was sequenced was peripheral blood. All receptors come from a human donor in a cohort sampled during active COVID-19.

The rearrangement joins TRBV2 to TRBJ2-7; D gene uncertain. The V and J ends lost 3 bases and 4 bases respectively, with 10 bases between them. Per the germline V gene, CDR1 is SNHLY and CDR2 is FYNNEI. The CDR3 covers 13 residues. Written as DNA, the CDR3 is TGTGCCAGCAGTGAGTCGAACGGGTACGAGCAGTACTTC. Protein: CASSESNGYEQYF.

This chain uses TRBV9 with TRBJ2-2, with 7 nucleotides matching TRBD2. Germline V lookup: CDR1 SGDLS, CDR2 YYNGEE. The CDR3 is 16 amino acids. The ends lost 3 bases at V and 2 bases at J; junction bases unmatched: 7. CDR3 in amino acids: CASSARTRPNTGELFF. DNA of the CDR3: TGTGCCAGCAGCGCGCGGACTAGACCTAACACCGGGGAGCTGTTTTTT. The full variable domain, in which reference TRBV9 and TRBJ2-2 provide the parts outside the CDR3, is DSGVTQTPKHLITATGQRVTLRCSPRSGDLSVYWYQQSLDQGLQFLIQYYNGEERAKGNILERFSAQQFPDLHSELNLSSLELGDSALYFCASSARTRPNTGELFFGEGSRLTVL.

The V and J genes are TRBV5-1 and TRBJ2-5, with TRBD1 as a possible D gene (5 bases). The germline V gene encodes CDR1 SGHRS and CDR2 YFSETQ. Trimming stripped 0 bases from V and 4 bases from J, with 16 bases between. This CDR3 has 16 amino acids. CDR3 sequence reads: CASSLGLVQGRETQYF. The CDR3 nucleotides read TGCGCCAGCAGCTTGGGATTGGTGCAGGGCCGAGAGACCCAGTACTTC.

The chain is built from TRBV5-6 and TRBJ2-5; 8 nucleotides align to TRBD2. V lost 6 bases, J lost 1 base, and 8 bases stayed unmatched. The CDR3 consists of 15 residues. The V gene's germline CDR1 is SGHDT and CDR2 YYEEEE. The CDR3: CASTGTRSGQETQYF. CDR3 DNA: TGTGCCAGCACGGGGACTAGGAGTGGCCAAGAGACCCAGTACTTC.

The CDR3 nucleotides read TGTGCCAGCAGCAAAGAAGGAGGGGGCTTTGAAAAACTGTTTTTT. Its translation is CASSKEGGGFEKLFF. V gene TRBV9 combines with J gene TRBJ1-4; 7 nucleotides agree with TRBD1. Germline V lookup: CDR1 SGDLS, CDR2 YYNGEE. The junction had 10 bases not matched to a gene; V was cut back by 4 bases and J by 7 bases. The CDR3 loop spans 15 amino acids.

This rearrangement joins TRBV12-3 or TRBV12-4 to TRBJ1-6, with 8 bases identical to TRBD1. There are 13 residues in the CDR3. The V segment lost 3 bases and the J segment 9 bases; nucleotides outside the gene matches: 1. The CDR3 nucleotides read TGTGCCAGCAGTTTCGACAGGGGTTCACCCCTCCACTTT. Translation: CASSFDRGSPLHF.

The CDR3 nucleotides are TGTGCCATCAGTGAGTCCTCAGGGGGCGGCAATCAGCCCCAGCATTTT. Its translation: CAISESSGGGNQPQHF. The chain joins TRBV10-3 to TRBJ1-5; the match to TRBD1 covers 8 bases. CDR3 length equals 16 residues. V lost 0 bases to trimming and J lost 2 bases; unmatched junction nucleotides: 3. Germline CDR1 and CDR2: ENHRY and SYGVKD.

The gene calls are TRBV27 and TRBJ2-1; 7 positions agree with TRBD2. Losses at the gene ends were 7 bases for V and 2 bases for J; bases not matched to a gene: 5. Per the germline V gene, CDR1 is MNHEY and CDR2 is SMNVEV (reference sequence). CDR3 length: 14 amino acids. DNA of the CDR3: TGTGCCAGCACAGCGGGGTCGACCTACAATGAGCAGTTCTTC. Its translation: CASTAGSTYNEQFF.

The chain combines TRBV9 with TRBJ2-5, with D perhaps matching TRBD2 (5 bases). The germline V and J ends were trimmed by 3 bases and 5 bases, with 20 bases remaining between them. The CDR3 runs to 16 residues. Germline V gene lookup returns CDR1 SGDLS and CDR2 YYNGEE. CDR3 sequence reads: CASSERAQTLWETQYF. The CDR3 nucleotides read TGTGCCAGCAGCGAGAGGGCCCAGACATTGTGGGAGACCCAGTACTTC.

The J gene is TRBJ1-6, the V gene TRBV19; D gene unclear. This CDR3 has 15 residues. Germline-derived CDR1 and CDR2 are LNHDA and SQIVND (reference sequence). Trimming left V 2 bases short and J 7 bases short, with 12 bases between. The CDR3, as DNA: TGTGCCAGTAGTATAAAAGACGGAGGAAATTCACCCCTCCACTTT. Its protein product is CASSIKDGGNSPLHF.